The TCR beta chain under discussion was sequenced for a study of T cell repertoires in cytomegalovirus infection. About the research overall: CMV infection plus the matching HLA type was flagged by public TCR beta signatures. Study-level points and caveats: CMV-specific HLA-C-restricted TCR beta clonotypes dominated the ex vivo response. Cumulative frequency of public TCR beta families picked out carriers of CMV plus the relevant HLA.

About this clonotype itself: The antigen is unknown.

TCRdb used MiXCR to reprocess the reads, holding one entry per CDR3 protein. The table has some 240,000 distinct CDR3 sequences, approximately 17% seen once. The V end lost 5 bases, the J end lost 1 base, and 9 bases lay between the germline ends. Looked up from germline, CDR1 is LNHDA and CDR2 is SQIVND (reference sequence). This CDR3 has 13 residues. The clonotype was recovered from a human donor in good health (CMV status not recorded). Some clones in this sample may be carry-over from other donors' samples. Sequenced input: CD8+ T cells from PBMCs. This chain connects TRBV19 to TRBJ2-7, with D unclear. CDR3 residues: CASSSARSYEQYF. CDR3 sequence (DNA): TGTGCCAGTAGTTCAGCCAGGTCCTACGAGCAGTACTTC.